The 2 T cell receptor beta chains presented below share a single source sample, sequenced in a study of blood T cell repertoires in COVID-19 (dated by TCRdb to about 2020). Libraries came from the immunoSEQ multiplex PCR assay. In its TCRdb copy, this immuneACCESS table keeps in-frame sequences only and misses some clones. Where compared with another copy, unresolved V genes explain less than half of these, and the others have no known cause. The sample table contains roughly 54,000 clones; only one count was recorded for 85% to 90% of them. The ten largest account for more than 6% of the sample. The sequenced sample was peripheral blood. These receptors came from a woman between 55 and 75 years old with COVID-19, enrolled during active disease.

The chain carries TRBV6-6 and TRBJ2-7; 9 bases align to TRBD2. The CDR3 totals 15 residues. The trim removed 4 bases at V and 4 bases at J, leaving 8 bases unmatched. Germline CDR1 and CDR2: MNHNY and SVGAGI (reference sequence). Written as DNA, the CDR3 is TGTGCCAGCAGTTCCTCTCACCTAGCGGGGTACGAGCAGTACTTC. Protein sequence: CASSSSHLAGYEQYF.

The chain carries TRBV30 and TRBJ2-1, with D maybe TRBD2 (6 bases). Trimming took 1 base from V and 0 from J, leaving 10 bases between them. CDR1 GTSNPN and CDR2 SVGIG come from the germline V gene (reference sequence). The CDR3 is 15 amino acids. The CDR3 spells CAWSGGGHSYNEQFF. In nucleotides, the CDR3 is TGTGCCTGGAGTGGGGGAGGCCACTCCTACAATGAGCAGTTCTTC.